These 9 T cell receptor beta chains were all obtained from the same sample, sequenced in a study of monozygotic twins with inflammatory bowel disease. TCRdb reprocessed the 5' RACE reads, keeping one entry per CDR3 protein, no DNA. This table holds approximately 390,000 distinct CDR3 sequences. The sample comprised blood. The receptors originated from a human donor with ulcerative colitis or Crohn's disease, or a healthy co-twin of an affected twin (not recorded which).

The chain's CDR3 is CSVTTSSYEQYF. This chain joins TRBV20-1 and TRBJ2-7. The CDR3 contains 12 residues. Germline V gene sequence: CDR1 DFQATT, CDR2 SNEGSKA (reference sequence).

CDR3 residues: CASSGFGHEQYF. The genes are TRBV7-2 and TRBJ2-7. The CDR3 is 12 residues long. The germline CDR1 and CDR2 sequences are SGHTA and FQGNSA.

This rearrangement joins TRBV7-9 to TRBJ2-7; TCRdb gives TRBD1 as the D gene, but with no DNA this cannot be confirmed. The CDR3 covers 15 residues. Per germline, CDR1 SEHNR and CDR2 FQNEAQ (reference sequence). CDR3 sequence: CASSLARDRGDEQYF.

Here the CDR3 reads CASSTTTGNTIYF. The V and J genes are TRBV11-2 and TRBJ1-3. Germline loops: CDR1 SGHAT, CDR2 FQNNGV. The CDR3 is 13 amino acids.

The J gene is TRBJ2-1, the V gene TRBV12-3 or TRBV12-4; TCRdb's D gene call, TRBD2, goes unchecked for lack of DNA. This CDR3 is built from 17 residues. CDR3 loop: CASSFTPLAGPYNEQFF.

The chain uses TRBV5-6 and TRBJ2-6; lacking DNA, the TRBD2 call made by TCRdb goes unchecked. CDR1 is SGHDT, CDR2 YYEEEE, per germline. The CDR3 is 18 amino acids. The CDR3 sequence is CASSKGLAGGSGANVLTF.

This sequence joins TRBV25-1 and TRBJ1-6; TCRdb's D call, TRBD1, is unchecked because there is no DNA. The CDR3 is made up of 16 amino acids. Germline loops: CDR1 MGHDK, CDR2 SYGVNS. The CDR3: CASSELKGHRDSPLHF.

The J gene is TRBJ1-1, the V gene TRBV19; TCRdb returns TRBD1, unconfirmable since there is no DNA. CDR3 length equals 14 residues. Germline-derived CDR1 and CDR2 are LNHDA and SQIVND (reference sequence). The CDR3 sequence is CASTREGAYTEAFF.

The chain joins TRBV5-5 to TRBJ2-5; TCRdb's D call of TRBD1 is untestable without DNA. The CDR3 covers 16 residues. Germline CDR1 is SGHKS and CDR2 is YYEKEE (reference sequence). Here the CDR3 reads CASTMDGTSGGETQYF.